A selection of T cell receptor beta chains follows, all from one sample in a study of shared clonotypes between healthy human individuals. Assay: immunoSEQ multiplex PCR; the TCRdb copy retains only in-frame clones and omits some. The data show some 580,000 clones, with 97% seen just once and about 0.06% held by the top ten. Sequencing was performed on naive CD4+ T cells sorted from blood. The receptor set was obtained from a woman aged 25-40 years in good health. Both conserved end residues are trimmed from each CDR3.

V	J	CDR3
TRBV6-5	TRBJ1-1	ASSYPGQGRTEAF
TRBV6-1	TRBJ1-1	ASSEPVRKGPEAF
TRBV28	TRBJ1-6	ASRQANSPLH
TRBV5-1	TRBJ1-1	ASSPHLDREIEAF
TRBV19	TRBJ2-5	ASSGTVFTRGTQY
TRBV7-6	TRBJ2-5	ASSLAGTGSLGETQY
TRBV11-2	TRBJ1-2	ASSPTGGYGYT
TRBV7-9	TRBJ2-6	ASSLGSYPGANVLT
TRBV7-3	TRBJ1-1	ASSLTPGTEAF
TRBV2	TRBJ1-2	ASRGTGDFGYT
TRBV29-1	TRBJ1-2	SVARAGTGGFYGYT
TRBV30	TRBJ1-6	AWSSWTGGSPLH
TRBV30	TRBJ1-1	AWMGRGTEAF
TRBV27	TRBJ2-1	ASSLSSLTREAEQF
TRBV19	TRBJ1-5	ASKEARQGSNQPQH
TRBV7-2	TRBJ1-5	ASSLVGGSNQPQH
TRBV14	TRBJ2-1	ASSHQGEQF
TRBV6-6	TRBJ2-3	ASSSSDRASTDTRY
TRBV7-8	TRBJ1-4	ASSKDRGLAKLF
TRBV6-6	NA	ASSYSSGRLPYEQY
TRBV2	TRBJ1-6	ASRDNPFGSPLH
TRBV27	TRBJ1-5	ASSPRGPGPSVYSNQPQH
TRBV28	TRBJ2-3	ASSSQPDTQY
TRBV18	TRBJ1-1	ASSPAVSGTGNTEAF
TRBV6-5	NA	ASSYGRGPYEQY
TRBV6-5	TRBJ1-2	ASSYGVPRVNGYT
TRBV28	TRBJ2-1	ASSLPSGRTYNEQF
TRBV18	TRBJ2-7	ASSPGFEQY
TRBV6-4	TRBJ2-7	AERNPSRLT
TRBV5-1	TRBJ2-5	ASSSQETQY
TRBV29-1	TRBJ2-7	SVRHRLAYEQY
TRBV6-4	TRBJ2-2	ATATSPNTGELF
TRBV28	TRBJ2-5	ASRPPQETQY
TRBV28	TRBJ1-2	ASSPAPSGTEHGYT
TRBV9	TRBJ2-3	ASSVNQGAADTQY
TRBV25-1	TRBJ2-3	ASNWAGGPDTQY
TRBV5-1	TRBJ2-3	ASSPGERTDTQY
TRBV30	TRBJ1-5	AWSRRGGSNQPQH
TRBV2	TRBJ1-2	ASSVGNYGYT
TRBV19	TRBJ2-3	ASTNTGPGNEPQY